Each of the 20 T cell receptor beta chains below was sequenced from the same sample in a study of monozygotic twins with inflammatory bowel disease. TCRdb re-called the 5' RACE reads, yielding one record per CDR3 amino acid sequence without DNA. This table lists hundreds of thousands of distinct CDR3 sequences. The sequenced sample was blood. Source of these receptors: a human donor with ulcerative colitis or Crohn's disease, or a healthy co-twin of an affected twin (not recorded which).

CDR3 sequence: CASSEWLEDTEAFF. The rearrangement joins TRBV6-1 to TRBJ1-1. Per germline, CDR1 MNHNS and CDR2 SASEGT. CDR3 length equals 14 residues.

V and J are TRBV20-1 and TRBJ1-5. CDR3 length equals 13 residues. CDR1 is DFQATT, CDR2 SNEGSKA, per germline (reference sequence). This chain's CDR3 is CSTDYRSNQPQHF.

The chain joins TRBV24-1 to TRBJ2-2; TCRdb lists TRBD2, though no DNA is available to test this call. Looked up from germline, CDR1 is KGHDR and CDR2 is SFDVKD. The CDR3 contains 15 residues. CDR3 residues: CATQSSGRRTGELFF.

The chain employs TRBV7-2 and TRBJ2-4; the D gene TCRdb calls, TRBD1, cannot be checked with no DNA. This CDR3 has 14 residues. The germline V gene has CDR1 SGHTA and CDR2 FQGNSA. Here the CDR3 reads CASSLGQGRNIQYF.

V usage is TRBV30 and J usage is TRBJ2-3; TCRdb names TRBD2, which stays unverified in the absence of DNA. There are 15 residues in the CDR3. Germline V CDR1 and CDR2: GTSNPN, SVGIG (reference sequence). The CDR3 here is CAWSLAGGPGDTQYF.

CDR3 residues: CASSGGRDRGFYGYTF. The chain employs TRBV12-3 or TRBV12-4 and TRBJ1-2; TCRdb designates TRBD1, a call that cannot be tested without DNA. The CDR3 extends over 16 amino acids.

The CDR3 loop is CSARDLLAAGELFF. The V gene is TRBV20-1, the J gene TRBJ2-2. Germline CDR1 is DFQATT and CDR2 is SNEGSKA (reference sequence). The CDR3 is 14 amino acids.

The chain joins TRBV29-1 to TRBJ2-5; the TCRdb D gene call, TRBD2, has no DNA to confirm it. CDR3 length equals 16 residues. Germline V lookup: CDR1 SQVTM, CDR2 ANQGSEA. The CDR3 loop is CSVEDQDGRAAETQYF.

The V gene is TRBV7-9, the J gene TRBJ1-6; TCRdb's D gene call, TRBD1, goes unchecked for lack of DNA. There are 15 residues in the CDR3. Germline-derived CDR1 and CDR2 are SEHNR and FQNEAQ (reference sequence). The CDR3 protein is CASSPAGTGGSPLHF.

The chain carries TRBV7-6 and TRBJ2-3; TCRdb lists TRBD2, though no DNA is available to test this call. The germline V gene has CDR1 SGHVS and CDR2 FNYEAQ. The CDR3 has 16 amino acids. This chain's CDR3 is CASSRRLAGSTETQYF.

The gene calls are TRBV3-1 and TRBJ1-2. Per the germline V gene, CDR1 is LGHDT and CDR2 is YNNKEL (reference sequence). The length of the CDR3 is 13 residues. The CDR3 reads CASSLWTDYGYTF. The whole variable domain, filled in from reference TRBV3-1 and TRBJ1-2, reads DTAVSQTPKYLVTQMGNDKSIKCEQNLGHDTMYWYKQDSKKFLKIMFSYNNKELIINETVPNRFSPKSPDKAHLNLHINSLELGDSAVYFCASSLWTDYGYTFGSGTRLTVV.

The rearrangement uses TRBV5-1 and TRBJ2-1; TCRdb calls TRBD2, which cannot be checked without DNA. Germline values: CDR1 SGHRS, CDR2 YFSETQ. The CDR3 is 15 amino acids. CDR3 sequence reads: CASSQTSGSRNEQFF.

The chain carries TRBV29-1 and TRBJ2-7; TCRdb calls TRBD1, which cannot be checked without DNA. The CDR3 is made up of 11 amino acids. Germline-derived CDR1 and CDR2 are SQVTM and ANQGSEA. CDR3 in amino acids: CSAGRGTEQYF.

This chain joins TRBV20-1 and TRBJ2-7; checking the TCRdb D call of TRBD2 is not possible without DNA. This CDR3 is built from 16 residues. Germline V gene data show CDR1 as DFQATT and CDR2 as SNEGSKA (reference sequence). The CDR3 region is CSASFAGGTISYEQYF.

The rearrangement links TRBV5-1 to TRBJ2-3; TCRdb indicates TRBD1, and absent DNA this call remains unverified. CDR3 length: 16 residues. Germline CDR1 reads SGHRS; CDR2 reads YFSETQ. The CDR3 protein is CASSLVRGSSTDTQYF. The full variable domain, with the rest looked up from reference TRBV5-1 and TRBJ2-3, is KAGVTQTPRYLIKTRGQQVTLSCSPISGHRSVSWYQQTPGQGLQFLFEYFSETQRNKGNFPGRFSGRQFSNSRSEMNVSTLELGDSALYLCASSLVRGSSTDTQYFGPGTRLTVL.

J is TRBJ2-3 and V is TRBV27; as DNA is missing, the TRBD2 call by TCRdb cannot be tested. The CDR3 covers 15 residues. Germline-derived CDR1 and CDR2 are MNHEY and SMNVEV (reference sequence). Here the CDR3 reads CASRRGPVGADTQYF.

The gene calls are TRBV29-1 and TRBJ2-2; without DNA, the TCRdb call of TRBD2 cannot be checked. The CDR3 is 16 residues long. Germline V gene lookup returns CDR1 SQVTM and CDR2 ANQGSEA. CDR3 loop: CSVAPIGRAGTGELFF.

The chain is built from TRBV7-6 and TRBJ1-1. Germline V gives CDR1 SGHVS, CDR2 FNYEAQ. The CDR3 runs to 14 residues. The CDR3 here is CASSFPTANTEAFF.

The rearrangement joins TRBV30 to TRBJ1-2. The CDR3 loop spans 11 amino acids. The germline V gene has CDR1 GTSNPN and CDR2 SVGIG (reference sequence). CDR3 region: CAWSADPFYTF.

V is TRBV10-3 and J is TRBJ2-2; without DNA, the TCRdb call of TRBD1 cannot be checked. The CDR3 length is 14 residues. Germline V gene sequence: CDR1 ENHRY, CDR2 SYGVKD. Here the CDR3 reads CATLRGLDTGELFF.